This T cell receptor beta chain stems from a study of shared clonotypes between healthy human individuals. The CDR3 contains 15 residues. V gave up 0 bases and J gave up 6 bases, with 15 bases separating them. In germline, CDR1 is SGHRS, CDR2 YFSETQ. It was across several immunoSEQ plates that each subset's genomic DNA was evenly split. Replicate PCRs were loaded with approximately 300 ng DNA from unsorted PBMC, about 30,000 T cell genomes. Repertoires were generated with immunoSEQ multiplex PCR, while TCRdb's copy carries only in-frame clones and drops some. The sample records hundreds of thousands of clones, 60% to 80% being singletons. Unsorted samples relied on around 100 million PBMCs, which served as the source of genomic DNA.

The source is a woman in her 40s in good health. Some clones in this sample may be carry-over from other donors' samples. The chain links TRBV5-1 to TRBJ1-2, with D unresolved. The material sequenced was PBMCs. As DNA, the CDR3 is TGCGCCAGCAGCTTGGCCCAGGAAGCTCATGATGGCTACACCTTC. Its translation is CASSLAQEAHDGYTF.